A single sample is the source of the 30 T cell receptor beta chains below, sequenced in a study of cytomegalovirus exposure and HLA in healthy donors. Primers: 60 Vbeta forward and 13 Jbeta reverse. Profiled with immunoSEQ multiplex PCR; TCRdb holds only in-frame clones, not every one. The sample contains about 100,000 clones, 75% to 90% of which appear only once. The sample comprised PBMCs. The receptor source for this set is a man aged 25 to 40 in good health and CMV-seronegative.

The V gene is TRBV9, the J gene TRBJ2-1; no clear D gene. Trimming removed 4 bases at V and 7 bases at J, with 9 bases between. From germline, CDR1 is SGDLS and CDR2 YYNGEE. This CDR3 has 12 amino acids. Here the CDR3 reads CASSPPRNEQFF. As DNA, the CDR3 is TGTGCCAGCAGCCCCCCCAGAAATGAGCAGTTCTTC.

The chain couples TRBV19 to TRBJ2-3; 7 nucleotides match TRBD2. The CDR3 is 10 residues long. CDR1 is LNHDA and CDR2 is SQIVND in the germline V gene (reference sequence). CDR3 protein: CAAGTDTQYF. As DNA, the CDR3 is TGTGCAGCGGGAACAGATACGCAGTATTTT.

Regarding this clone: Within the sample, other DNA sequences also encode this same CDR3. This chain connects TRBV30 to TRBJ2-7; possibly TRBD2 for D (6 bases). The germline V and J ends were trimmed by 0 bases and 0 bases, with 9 bases remaining between them. Germline values: CDR1 GTSNPN, CDR2 SVGIG (reference sequence). CDR3 length equals 14 residues. In DNA, the CDR3 is TGTGCCTGGAGTGTGGGGGGAGTCTCCTACGAGCAGTACTTC. Translation: CAWSVGGVSYEQYF.

This clone was detected once. The rearrangement joins TRBV29-1 to TRBJ1-1; D is unresolved. Trimming took 4 bases from V and 4 from J, leaving 4 bases between them. CDR1 and CDR2 from the germline V gene are SQVTM and ANQGSEA. The CDR3 is 10 amino acids. DNA of the CDR3: TGCAGCGTTGCGAGCACTGAAGCTTTCTTT. Translated: CSVASTEAFF.

A word on this clone: Other DNA sequences in this sample translate to the same CDR3. The chain links TRBV20-1 to TRBJ2-7; a weak D match, TRBD2 (5 bases). There are 10 residues in the CDR3. Germline CDR1 is DFQATT and CDR2 is SNEGSKA (reference sequence). Between the trimmed V and J ends, which lost 6 bases and 6 bases, there was a span of 9 bases. This CDR3 is CSAEEGEQYF. CDR3 bases: TGCAGTGCCGAAGAGGGCGAGCAGTACTTC.

The J gene is TRBJ2-7, the V gene TRBV11-2; TRBD2 matches at 10 bases. Per germline, CDR1 SGHAT and CDR2 FQNNGV. Unmatched junction bases numbered 4, after V lost 1 base and J lost 4 bases. The CDR3 spans 15 residues. Here the CDR3 reads CASSLGVAGGYEQYF. The CDR3, as DNA: TGTGCCAGCAGCTTAGGGGTAGCGGGAGGTTACGAGCAGTACTTC.

The CDR3 nucleotides are TGTGCCAGCAGCCCGGACAGTGGGGAAAAACTGTTTTTT. It codes for CASSPDSGEKLFF. The J gene is TRBJ1-4, the V gene TRBV4-2, with D maybe TRBD1 (6 bases). The CDR3 spans 13 residues. The germline CDR1 and CDR2 sequences are LGHNA and YNFKEQ. V lost 4 bases and J lost 8, with 11 bases in between.

The V gene is TRBV30, the J gene TRBJ2-5, with 7 positions matching TRBD2. The CDR3 totals 15 residues. CDR1 is GTSNPN and CDR2 is SVGIG in the germline V gene (reference sequence). V was pared by 0 bases and J by 6 bases, with 10 bases of the junction left unmatched. The CDR3 loop is CAWSVGGTPVQTQYF. The CDR3 coding sequence is TGTGCCTGGAGTGTGGGGGGGACCCCGGTTCAGACCCAGTACTTC.

The chain carries TRBV10-3 and TRBJ1-1; no definite D call. V dropped 0 bases and J dropped 5 bases, with 10 bases sitting between them. From germline, CDR1 is ENHRY and CDR2 SYGVKD. The CDR3 contains 14 residues. The CDR3, as DNA: TGTGCCATCAGTGAGTCGTCGGGAAGAACTGAAGCTTTCTTT. Protein: CAISESSGRTEAFF.

V is TRBV5-1 and J is TRBJ2-3; 8 nucleotides agree with TRBD2. J lost 4 bases, V lost 6 bases, and 7 bases had no gene match. This CDR3 has 14 residues. Per the germline V gene, CDR1 is SGHRS and CDR2 is YFSETQ. CDR3 residues: CASTPGLDADTQYF. The DNA for the CDR3 is TGCGCCAGCACCCCGGGACTAGACGCAGATACGCAGTATTTT.

This chain joins TRBV6-1 and TRBJ2-1; the match to TRBD1 covers 9 bases. Germline V gene sequence: CDR1 MNHNS, CDR2 SASEGT. J was trimmed by 4 bases and V by 7 bases; bases with no gene match: 8. This CDR3 is built from 15 residues. CDR3 coding DNA: TGTGCCAGCATCAGGGACAGGGAACTATACAATGAGCAGTTCTTC. Translation: CASIRDRELYNEQFF.

The J gene is TRBJ2-2, the V gene TRBV6-5; D might be TRBD1 (7 bases). The germline V and J ends were trimmed by 8 bases and 8 bases, with 15 bases remaining between them. The CDR3 is made up of 13 amino acids. CDR1 is MNHEY, CDR2 SVGAGI, per germline. The CDR3: CASRTGAGGELFF. As DNA, the CDR3 is TGTGCCAGCCGTACAGGGGCGGGGGGGGAGCTGTTTTTT.

The chain joins TRBV2 to TRBJ2-2, with a possible D match to TRBD1 (6 bases). This CDR3 spans 14 amino acids. V was cut by 8 bases and J by 8 bases, with 18 bases left in between. Germline V gene data show CDR1 as SNHLY and CDR2 as FYNNEI. The CDR3 bases are TGTGCCAGCGCTACGGGACAAGGCCTTGGGGAGCTGTTTTTT. Translation: CASATGQGLGELFF.

CDR3 DNA: TGTGCCAGCAGCTTGGCACTATCTAGCACAGATACGCAGTATTTT. Protein product: CASSLALSSTDTQYF. The rearrangement uses TRBV5-4 and TRBJ2-3; no clear D gene. Trimming shortened V by 0 bases and J by 0 bases, and 8 bases separated the two germline ends. The germline V gene encodes CDR1 SGHNT and CDR2 YYREEE (reference sequence). The CDR3 is 15 amino acids.

J is TRBJ2-1 and V is TRBV5-1; 9 positions agree with TRBD2. Germline-derived CDR1 and CDR2 are SGHRS and YFSETQ. The CDR3 length is 15 residues. The J segment lost 4 bases and the V segment lost 3 bases, leaving 5 bases of the junction unmatched. The CDR3 DNA is TGCGCCAGCAGCTCCAGCGGGGGGACATACAATGAGCAGTTCTTC. Its protein product is CASSSSGGTYNEQFF. The whole variable domain, remainder taken from reference TRBV5-1 and TRBJ2-1, is KAGVTQTPRYLIKTRGQQVTLSCSPISGHRSVSWYQQTPGQGLQFLFEYFSETQRNKGNFPGRFSGRQFSNSRSEMNVSTLELGDSALYLCASSSSGGTYNEQFFGPGTRLTVL.

This chain connects TRBV7-2 to TRBJ1-1; D might be TRBD1 (5 bases). CDR1 is SGHTA, CDR2 FQGNSA, per germline. CDR3 size: 17 residues. V was cut by 0 bases and J by 3 bases, with 17 bases left in between. As DNA, the CDR3 is TGTGCCAGCAGCTTAGCGGCCCTGGGAGGGACTTACACTGAAGCTTTCTTT. Amino acids: CASSLAALGGTYTEAFF. The whole variable domain, filled in from reference TRBV7-2 and TRBJ1-1, reads GAGVSQSPSNKVTEKGKDVELRCDPISGHTALYWYRQSLGQGLEFLIYFQGNSAPDKSGLPSDRFSAERTGGSVSTLTIQRTQQEDSAVYLCASSLAALGGTYTEAFFGQGTRLTVV.

This chain joins TRBV28 and TRBJ2-7; D ambiguous. V lost 2 bases and J 4 bases, leaving 9 bases between the germline ends. CDR1 and CDR2 (germline): MDHEN, SYDVKM. The CDR3 is 13 residues long. The CDR3 region has the DNA TGTGCCAGCAGTTTAGAAGGAGCTTACGAGCAGTACTTC. The encoded protein is CASSLEGAYEQYF.

This clone turned up a few times. This chain uses TRBV5-3 with TRBJ2-5; a weak D match, TRBD2 (6 bases). TRBV5-3 is an open reading frame whose function is uncertain. The V end was cut by 0 bases, the J end by 4 bases, with 16 bases between. There are 16 residues in the CDR3. CDR3 sequence (DNA): TGTGCCAGAAGCTTGGCCCCACCGGGGGTAACAGAGACCCAGTACTTC. Translation: CARSLAPPGVTETQYF.

The chain is built from TRBV5-6 and TRBJ1-1, with 7 bases identical to TRBD1. This CDR3 has 17 residues. Trimming cost V 1 base and J 1 base; bases outside gene matches: 10. Germline V gives CDR1 SGHDT, CDR2 YYEEEE. For the CDR3, the DNA is TGTGCCAGCAGCTTGCCCGGGACAGAGAGGGCGAACACTGAAGCTTTCTTT. Translating gives CASSLPGTERANTEAFF. Full variable domain (outside the CDR3, taken from reference TRBV5-6 and TRBJ1-1): DAGVTQSPTHLIKTRGQQVTLRCSPKSGHDTVSWYQQALGQGPQFIFQYYEEEERQRGNFPDRFSGHQFPNYSSELNVNALLLGDSALYLCASSLPGTERANTEAFFGQGTRLTVV.

This clone was picked up one time. The chain links TRBV7-9 to TRBJ2-2, with D maybe TRBD2 (6 bases). Trimming took off 3 bases at V and 6 bases at J, with 8 bases between the two ends. The germline V gene encodes CDR1 SEHNR and CDR2 FQNEAQ (reference sequence). This CDR3 contains 13 residues. The CDR3 is CASSLGGSGELFF. The CDR3 DNA follows: TGTGCCAGCAGCTTGGGGGGATCCGGGGAGCTGTTTTTT.

The chain is built from TRBV9 and TRBJ1-6; 7 positions match TRBD1. After removal of 4 bases from V and 5 bases from J, the junction contained 6 bases not matched to a gene. The CDR3 consists of 15 residues. Germline assignment: CDR1 SGDLS and CDR2 YYNGEE. The CDR3 protein is CASSTIQGDNSPLHF. The CDR3 bases are TGTGCCAGCAGCACCATTCAGGGGGATAATTCACCCCTCCACTTT.

A single count supports this clone. The identical CDR3 is also encoded by other nucleotide sequences in the sample. The rearrangement joins TRBV30 to TRBJ2-5; the D is unclear. V lost 1 base and J 2 bases, leaving 2 bases between the germline ends. The germline V gene encodes CDR1 GTSNPN and CDR2 SVGIG (reference sequence). CDR3 length equals 11 residues. The CDR3 bases are TGTGCCTGGAGTGCTCAAGAGACCCAGTACTTC. Protein product: CAWSAQETQYF.

This clone was seen a single time. Other nucleotide sequences in the sample specify the same CDR3. The chain links TRBV5-1 to TRBJ2-3; weak D call: TRBD1 (6 bases). This CDR3 spans 16 amino acids. CDR1 SGHRS and CDR2 YFSETQ come from the germline V gene. V lost 1 base to trimming and J lost 1 base, with 13 bases between them. The CDR3 loop reads CASSLMAGAGTDTQYF. CDR3 nucleotides: TGCGCCAGCAGCTTGATGGCAGGGGCGGGCACAGATACGCAGTATTTT.

The genes are TRBV6-6 and TRBJ1-1; D perhaps matches TRBD1 (6 bases). The V end lost 0 bases, the J end lost 3 bases, and 14 bases lay between the germline ends. The CDR3 loop spans 16 amino acids. Germline V gene sequence: CDR1 MNHNY, CDR2 SVGAGI (reference sequence). CDR3 amino acids: CASSYSEGVGDTEAFF. For the CDR3, the DNA is TGTGCCAGCAGTTACTCAGAGGGGGTTGGGGACACTGAAGCTTTCTTT.

The CDR3 protein is CSVEWSNYGYTF. In nucleotides, the CDR3 is TGCAGCGTCGAGTGGTCTAACTATGGCTACACCTTC. The chain is built from TRBV29-1 and TRBJ1-2, with D uncertain. This CDR3 is 12 amino acids long. Trimming left V 6 bases short and J 0 bases short, with 8 bases between. Germline CDR1 reads SQVTM; CDR2 reads ANQGSEA.

The V and J genes are TRBV7-9 and TRBJ1-6; no firm D call. V was cut by 3 bases and J by 7 bases, with 10 bases left in between. The length of the CDR3 is 14 residues. The germline V gene encodes CDR1 SEHNR and CDR2 FQNEAQ (reference sequence). CDR3 amino acids: CASSFTQTNSPLHF. The DNA for the CDR3 is TGTGCCAGCAGCTTTACACAGACAAATTCACCCCTCCACTTT.

The chain has TRBV15 and TRBJ2-5; 10 bases fit TRBD2. Trimming removed 6 bases from V and 3 bases from J; junction bases left unmatched: 7. Germline-derived CDR1 and CDR2 are LNHNV and YYDKDF (reference sequence). This CDR3 contains 15 residues. The CDR3 DNA sequence: TGTGCCACCAGGGCTAGCGGGAGACACGAAGAGACCCAGTACTTC. Amino acids: CATRASGRHEETQYF.

This clone was counted a few times. The chain combines TRBV10-3 with TRBJ2-2; 8 nucleotides agree with TRBD1. V shed 11 bases, J shed 3 bases, and the junction held 8 bases outside the gene matches. CDR1 and CDR2 from the germline V gene are ENHRY and SYGVKD. CDR3 length: 14 residues. CDR3 loop: CAARTGSDTGELFF. The CDR3 region has the DNA TGTGCCGCGCGGACAGGGAGTGACACCGGGGAGCTGTTTTTT.

This clone was observed a few times. The chain combines TRBV5-5 with TRBJ1-2, with 10 bases that match TRBD1. The J segment lost 6 bases and the V segment lost 0 bases, leaving 8 bases of the junction unmatched. The CDR3 is made up of 16 amino acids. The germline V gene encodes CDR1 SGHKS and CDR2 YYEKEE (reference sequence). CDR3 in amino acids: CASSLVPGTGENGYTF. CDR3 nucleotides: TGTGCCAGCAGCTTGGTCCCCGGGACAGGGGAGAATGGCTACACCTTC.

The rearrangement links TRBV19 to TRBJ1-1; TRBD1 aligns across 9 bases. V shed 2 bases, J shed 3 bases, and the junction held 13 bases outside the gene matches. Germline CDR1 LNHDA, CDR2 SQIVND (reference sequence). This CDR3 spans 18 amino acids. DNA of the CDR3: TGTGCCAGTAGTATATTCCAAGGACAGGGGAGAATAGACACTGAAGCTTTCTTT. Its protein is CASSIFQGQGRIDTEAFF.